These 32 T cell receptor beta chains originate from one sample sequenced in a study of radiation and T cells in renal cell carcinoma. The data were produced by immunoSEQ multiplex PCR, yet TCRdb's version contains in-frame clones alone and is incomplete. Of roughly 64,000 clones listed, roughly 80% are singletons. As for time point: blood 4 weeks post-SBRT, at nephrectomy. This sample's treatment: 15 Gy SBRT to primary tumor, nephrectomy 4 weeks later. The sample consisted of blood, taken from a patient whose treatment included radiotherapy and nephrectomy. The origin of the receptors is a man between 60 and 70 years old with renal cell carcinoma.

This chain uses TRBV2 with TRBJ1-3; no definite D call. The V end lost 5 bases, the J end lost 1 base, and 6 bases lay between the germline ends. There are 13 residues in the CDR3. Looked up from germline, CDR1 is SNHLY and CDR2 is FYNNEI. The CDR3 here is CASSTRSGNTIYF. CDR3 sequence (DNA): TGTGCCAGCAGTACGAGGTCTGGAAACACCATATATTTT.

This clone appeared a single time. The rearrangement links TRBV19 to TRBJ1-1; D may be TRBD1 (5 bases). V gave up 5 bases and J gave up 1 base, with 14 bases separating them. Germline V CDR1 and CDR2: LNHDA, SQIVND (reference sequence). The CDR3 loop spans 15 amino acids. The CDR3 is CASSVNRGTNTEAFF. The CDR3 DNA follows: TGTGCCAGTAGTGTAAATCGGGGGACGAACACTGAAGCTTTCTTT.

The chain recombines TRBV10-3 with TRBJ1-2, with no clear D. This CDR3 has 14 amino acids. V was trimmed by 2 bases and J by 8 bases, leaving 15 bases between them. The germline CDR1 and CDR2 sequences are ENHRY and SYGVKD. CDR3: CAISESFEAPGYTF. The DNA of the CDR3 is TGTGCCATCAGTGAGAGTTTCGAGGCTCCCGGCTACACCTTC.

The chain carries TRBV19 and TRBJ1-2; a possible D gene is TRBD1 (6 bases). This CDR3 is 15 amino acids long. Trimming took 5 bases from V and 4 from J, leaving 17 bases between them. The germline CDR1 and CDR2 sequences are LNHDA and SQIVND (reference sequence). The CDR3 DNA reads as TGTGCCAGTAGTCCGCGGACAGAGCTTCCCTATGGCTACACCTTC. Translating gives CASSPRTELPYGYTF. The full variable domain, with the rest looked up from reference TRBV19 and TRBJ1-2, is DGGITQSPKYLFRKEGQNVTLSCEQNLNHDAMYWYRQDPGQGLRLIYYSQIVNDFQKGDIAEGYSVSREKKESFPLTVTSAQKNPTAFYLCASSPRTELPYGYTFGSGTRLTVV.

The J gene is TRBJ1-3, the V gene TRBV15; D possibly corresponds to TRBD1 (5 bases). The V and J ends lost 6 bases and 0 bases respectively, with 6 bases between them. The CDR3 covers 13 residues. Per the germline V gene, CDR1 is LNHNV and CDR2 is YYDKDF (reference sequence). DNA of the CDR3: TGTGCCACCAGAGACAGCTCTGGAAACACCATATATTTT. It encodes CATRDSSGNTIYF.

Concerning this clone: Other DNA variants within this sample encode the same CDR3. The V call is TRBV7-8, the J call TRBJ2-3; D unresolved. CDR1 is SGHVS and CDR2 is FQNEAQ in the germline V gene. The V end was cut by 0 bases, the J end by 6 bases, with 10 bases between. CDR3 length: 14 amino acids. The CDR3 coding sequence is TGTGCCAGCAGCTTAGCCGGTCTAAGGGATACGCAGTATTTT. It encodes CASSLAGLRDTQYF.

The V and J genes are TRBV4-1 and TRBJ1-5; D gene ambiguous. This CDR3 has 15 amino acids. Germline assignment: CDR1 MGHRA and CDR2 YSYEKL. Deletions cut 0 bases from V and 3 bases from J, with 9 bases between. As DNA, the CDR3 is TGCGCCAGCAGCCAAGAGTATGGCTCCAATCAGCCCCAGCATTTT. Translated, it gives CASSQEYGSNQPQHF.

The V and J genes are TRBV4-1 and TRBJ2-5, with D perhaps TRBD1 (5 bases). The CDR3 is made up of 14 amino acids. Trimming cost V 0 bases and J 5 bases, with 10 bases left between them. CDR1 is MGHRA and CDR2 is YSYEKL in the germline V gene. This CDR3 reads CASSQEDMGETQYF. The CDR3 nucleotides are TGCGCCAGCAGCCAAGAGGACATGGGGGAGACCCAGTACTTC.

The gene calls are TRBV5-1 and TRBJ2-1; 10 positions match TRBD2. The CDR3 is made up of 14 amino acids. V dropped 8 bases and J dropped 7; count of bases not matched to a gene: 9. Germline assignment: CDR1 SGHRS and CDR2 YFSETQ. The CDR3 reads CASSLAGVINEQFF. CDR3 nucleotides: TGCGCCAGTTCTCTAGCGGGAGTGATTAATGAGCAGTTCTTC.

DNA for the CDR3: TGTGCCAGCAGTGCATTCAGCGGGGGGGCTGCAGATACGCAGTATTTT. Its translation is CASSAFSGGAADTQYF. The chain links TRBV6-4 to TRBJ2-3; the match to TRBD2 covers 10 bases. In germline, CDR1 is MRHNA, CDR2 SNTAGT. The V segment lost 4 bases and the J segment 4 bases; nucleotides outside the gene matches: 8. The CDR3 loop spans 16 amino acids.

The gene calls are TRBV7-3 and TRBJ1-1; D unclear. Germline loops: CDR1 SGHTA, CDR2 FQGTGA. Trimming shortened V by 2 bases and J by 3 bases, and 7 bases separated the two germline ends. This CDR3 has 13 residues. The CDR3 nucleotides read TGTGCCAGCAGCTTATATGAGGACACTGAAGCTTTCTTT. Encoded protein: CASSLYEDTEAFF. The whole variable domain, remainder taken from reference TRBV7-3 and TRBJ1-1, is GAGVSQTPSNKVTEKGKYVELRCDPISGHTALYWYRQSLGQGPEFLIYFQGTGAADDSGLPNDRFFAVRPEGSVSTLKIQRTERGDSAVYLCASSLYEDTEAFFGQGTRLTVV.

The chain is built from TRBV11-1 and TRBJ1-1; D gene ambiguous. The CDR3 totals 15 residues. V was pared by 0 bases and J by 1 base, with 9 bases between. Germline values: CDR1 SGHAT, CDR2 FQDESV (reference sequence). The CDR3 region is CASSLASAKNTEAFF. Here the CDR3 DNA reads TGTGCCAGCAGCTTAGCCTCGGCCAAGAACACTGAAGCTTTCTTT.

The chain recombines TRBV5-1 with TRBJ2-1; tentative D call: TRBD2 (6 bases). Between the trimmed V and J ends, which lost 0 bases and 8 bases, there was a span of 24 bases. Germline loops: CDR1 SGHRS, CDR2 YFSETQ. This CDR3 is 18 amino acids long. For the CDR3, the DNA is TGCGCCAGCAGCTTGGTTCCCCCTCGCCAGGGCGGAGGGGATGAGCAGTTCTTC. It translates to CASSLVPPRQGGGDEQFF.

This chain uses TRBV7-9 with TRBJ2-5; D might be TRBD2 (7 bases). The V end was cut by 2 bases, the J end by 5 bases, with 24 bases between. CDR3 length: 18 residues. CDR1 is SEHNR and CDR2 is FQNEAQ in the germline V gene (reference sequence). CDR3 residues: CASSLTDYSRGPLETQYF. CDR3 DNA: TGTGCCAGCAGCTTAACTGACTATTCGCGGGGGCCCTTGGAGACCCAGTACTTC.

V gene TRBV29-1 combines with J gene TRBJ1-2; 7 positions match TRBD1. CDR1 is SQVTM, CDR2 ANQGSEA, per germline. The CDR3 contains 13 residues. V lost 7 bases and J lost 4; bases outside the gene matches: 9. CDR3 nucleotide sequence: TGCAGCGGAGACAGGGTTGAGGGCTATGGCTACACCTTC. This codes for CSGDRVEGYGYTF.

The CDR3 region has the DNA TGTGCCAGTAGTATTAACAGAGTTAGCAATCAGCCCCAGCATTTT. Its protein is CASSINRVSNQPQHF. J is TRBJ1-5 and V is TRBV19; D uncertain. The V end lost 3 bases, the J end lost 0 bases, and 9 bases lay between the germline ends. The CDR3 is made up of 15 amino acids. Germline CDR1 LNHDA, CDR2 SQIVND (reference sequence). The full variable domain, its missing parts supplied by reference TRBV19 and TRBJ1-5, is DGGITQSPKYLFRKEGQNVTLSCEQNLNHDAMYWYRQDPGQGLRLIYYSQIVNDFQKGDIAEGYSVSREKKESFPLTVTSAQKNPTAFYLCASSINRVSNQPQHFGDGTRLSIL.

This sequence joins TRBV15 and TRBJ1-1; 7 bases line up with TRBD1. The CDR3 consists of 16 residues. Per germline, CDR1 LNHNV and CDR2 YYDKDF (reference sequence). J gave up 1 base and V 4 bases, and 9 bases lay outside the gene matches. CDR3 in amino acids: CATSTPPGTANTEAFF. The CDR3 DNA reads as TGTGCCACCAGCACCCCCCCCGGGACAGCGAACACTGAAGCTTTCTTT.

This clone has only one observation. The chain combines TRBV5-1 with TRBJ2-3; 11 nucleotides match TRBD2. J gave up 3 bases and V 0 bases, and 6 bases lay outside the gene matches. CDR1 SGHRS and CDR2 YFSETQ come from the germline V gene. The CDR3 sequence is 17 residues long. CDR3 protein: CASSLALAGGRTDTQYF. The CDR3 nucleotides are TGCGCCAGCAGCTTGGCTCTAGCGGGAGGAAGGACAGATACGCAGTATTTT.

This chain uses TRBV6-5 with TRBJ2-4, with D uncertain. The CDR3 runs 13 residues. Germline V lookup: CDR1 MNHEY, CDR2 SVGAGI. V dropped 0 bases and J dropped 9 bases, with 9 bases sitting between them. The CDR3: CASSYSEWGIQYF. Here the CDR3 DNA reads TGTGCCAGCAGTTACTCCGAGTGGGGCATTCAGTACTTC.

The chain combines TRBV7-6 with TRBJ1-3, with a tentative D call TRBD1 (5 bases). The CDR3 extends over 15 amino acids. The V gene's germline CDR1 is SGHVS and CDR2 FNYEAQ. The V end was cut by 2 bases, the J end by 3 bases, with 11 bases between. Here the CDR3 DNA reads TGTGCCAGCAGCTTAAGGGGAAGTGGTGGAAACACCATATATTTT. Amino acid sequence: CASSLRGSGGNTIYF.

The V gene is TRBV27, the J gene TRBJ1-4; D call uncertain. V dropped 5 bases and J dropped 0 bases, with 10 bases sitting between them. The CDR3 runs 15 residues. Per the germline V gene, CDR1 is MNHEY and CDR2 is SMNVEV (reference sequence). The CDR3 region is CASSRISSTNEKLFF. The CDR3 DNA is TGTGCCAGCAGTCGTATAAGTTCAACTAATGAAAAACTGTTTTTT.

This rearrangement joins TRBV21-1 to TRBJ2-3; the table's TRBD2 call for D was not verified on the DNA. TRBV21-1 is deemed a pseudogene. This CDR3 is built from 13 residues. Here the CDR3 reads CASSPTSTDTQYF. The CDR3 DNA reads as TGTGCCAGCAGTCCAACTAGCACAGATACGCAGTATTTT.

The rearrangement uses TRBV5-4 and TRBJ1-1, with D unresolved. Per the germline V gene, CDR1 is SGHNT and CDR2 is YYREEE (reference sequence). The CDR3 loop spans 15 amino acids. V lost 2 bases, J lost 5 bases, and 16 bases lay in between. CDR3 in amino acids: CASSFYGNPGTEAFF. The CDR3 DNA follows: TGTGCCAGCAGCTTTTACGGGAACCCGGGGACTGAAGCTTTCTTT.

Details on this clone: The same CDR3 also results from other DNA sequences found in this sample. This rearrangement joins TRBV18 to TRBJ2-2, with D unresolved. Trimming took 6 bases from V and 2 from J, leaving 10 bases between them. Germline CDR1 is KGHSH and CDR2 is LQKENI. The CDR3 length is 14 residues. As DNA, the CDR3 is TGTGCCAGCTCGCCCGGATCCAACACCGGGGAGCTGTTTTTT. It translates to CASSPGSNTGELFF.

V usage is TRBV11-2 and J usage is TRBJ2-2; D might be TRBD2 (5 bases). Germline V gives CDR1 SGHAT, CDR2 FQNNGV. The germline V and J ends were trimmed by 6 bases and 3 bases, with 11 bases remaining between them. The CDR3 is made up of 14 amino acids. The CDR3 coding sequence is TGTGCCAGCAGAAGGCGGGTAGACACCGGGGAGCTGTTTTTT. The encoded protein is CASRRRVDTGELFF.

V usage is TRBV5-1 and J usage is TRBJ1-6; 9 nucleotides match TRBD1. There are 15 residues in the CDR3. V was pared by 0 bases and J by 9 bases, with 4 bases of the junction left unmatched. CDR1 and CDR2 (germline): SGHRS, YFSETQ. CDR3 coding DNA: TGCGCCAGCAGCTTGGGGGGACAGGGCGCTTCACCCCTCCACTTT. Translated, it gives CASSLGGQGASPLHF.

The rearrangement links TRBV30 to TRBJ1-2, with D tentatively TRBD1 (6 bases). V shed 6 bases and J shed 4 bases, with 12 bases lying between them. This CDR3 region has 12 residues. The germline CDR1 and CDR2 sequences are GTSNPN and SVGIG (reference sequence). CDR3 amino acids: CACSGASYGYTF. CDR3 sequence (DNA): TGTGCCTGCTCAGGGGCCTCCTATGGCTACACCTTC.

The rearrangement joins TRBV7-9 to TRBJ1-1; 9 bases map to TRBD1. This CDR3 comprises 16 residues. Germline-derived CDR1 and CDR2 are SEHNR and FQNEAQ (reference sequence). Trimming removed 5 bases from V and 4 bases from J; junction bases left unmatched: 11. This CDR3 reads CASSQTSGQGSTEAFF. The CDR3 nucleotides are TGTGCCAGCAGCCAAACGTCGGGACAGGGTAGCACTGAAGCTTTCTTT.

This chain uses TRBV20-1 with TRBJ1-1; TRBD1 might be the D (6 bases). Germline V CDR1 and CDR2: DFQATT, SNEGSKA (reference sequence). V lost 5 bases, J lost 5 bases, and 9 bases lay in between. The CDR3 length is 11 residues. The CDR3 DNA sequence: TGCAGTGCTCCAGGGGTTACTGAAGCTTTCTTT. This translates into CSAPGVTEAFF.

The chain joins TRBV5-1 to TRBJ2-5; TRBD1 matches at 7 bases. This CDR3 contains 16 residues. Germline V gives CDR1 SGHRS, CDR2 YFSETQ. J gave up 5 bases and V 0 bases, and 10 bases lay outside the gene matches. CDR3 sequence reads: CASSLAVTGAGETQYF. In DNA form, the CDR3 reads TGCGCCAGCAGCTTGGCCGTTACAGGGGCCGGGGAGACCCAGTACTTC.

V usage is TRBV30 and J usage is TRBJ2-1; 11 bases are shared with TRBD2. Germline CDR1 reads GTSNPN; CDR2 reads SVGIG (reference sequence). The CDR3 is made up of 17 amino acids. The J segment lost 7 bases and the V segment lost 1 base, leaving 12 bases of the junction unmatched. CDR3 protein: CAWSEGVAGGPGNEQFF. In nucleotides, the CDR3 is TGTGCCTGGAGTGAGGGGGTAGCGGGAGGGCCGGGGAATGAGCAGTTCTTC.

CDR3 sequence reads: CASSSVSGTGIEQFF. CDR3 bases: TGTGCCAGCAGCTCCGTTTCTGGGACAGGGATCGAGCAGTTCTTC. V is TRBV11-2 and J is TRBJ2-1; 9 bases line up with TRBD1. The length of the CDR3 is 15 residues. Germline CDR1 is SGHAT and CDR2 is FQNNGV. Trimming cost V 4 bases and J 10 bases; bases outside gene matches: 11.